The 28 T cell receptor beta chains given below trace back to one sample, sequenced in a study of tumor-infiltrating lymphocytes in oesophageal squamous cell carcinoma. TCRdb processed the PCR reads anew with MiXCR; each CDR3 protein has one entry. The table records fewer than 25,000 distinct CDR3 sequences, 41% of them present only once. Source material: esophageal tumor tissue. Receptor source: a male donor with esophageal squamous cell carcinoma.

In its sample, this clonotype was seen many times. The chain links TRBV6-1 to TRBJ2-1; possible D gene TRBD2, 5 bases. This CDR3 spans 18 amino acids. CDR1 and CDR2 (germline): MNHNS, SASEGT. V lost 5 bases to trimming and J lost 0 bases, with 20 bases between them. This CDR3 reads CASSPRSPGLYSYNEQFF. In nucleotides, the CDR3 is TGTGCCAGCAGTCCTAGGTCGCCAGGACTGTACTCCTACAATGAGCAGTTCTTC.

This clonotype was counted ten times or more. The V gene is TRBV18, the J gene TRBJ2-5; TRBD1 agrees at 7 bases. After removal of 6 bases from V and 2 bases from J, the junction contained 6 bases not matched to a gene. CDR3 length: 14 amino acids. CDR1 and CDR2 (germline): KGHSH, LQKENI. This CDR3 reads CASSPGQPQETQYF. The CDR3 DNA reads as TGTGCCAGCTCCCCGGGACAGCCACAAGAGACCCAGTACTTC.

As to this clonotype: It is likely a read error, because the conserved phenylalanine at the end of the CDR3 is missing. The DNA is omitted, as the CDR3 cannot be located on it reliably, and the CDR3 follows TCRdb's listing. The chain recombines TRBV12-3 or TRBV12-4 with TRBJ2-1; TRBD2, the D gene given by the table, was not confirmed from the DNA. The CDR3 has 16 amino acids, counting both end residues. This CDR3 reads CASSPRSWGSPLHFGS.

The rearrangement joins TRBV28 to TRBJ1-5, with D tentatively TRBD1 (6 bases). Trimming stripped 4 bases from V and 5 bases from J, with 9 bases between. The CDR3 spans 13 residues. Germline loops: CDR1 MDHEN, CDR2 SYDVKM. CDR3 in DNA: TGTGCCAGCAGTTGGGACACATATCAGCCCCAGCATTTT. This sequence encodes CASSWDTYQPQHF.

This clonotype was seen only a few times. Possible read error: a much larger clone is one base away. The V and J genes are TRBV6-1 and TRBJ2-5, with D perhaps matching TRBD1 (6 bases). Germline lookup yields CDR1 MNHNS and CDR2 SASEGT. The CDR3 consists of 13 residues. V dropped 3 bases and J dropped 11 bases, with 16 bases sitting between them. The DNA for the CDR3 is TGTGCCAGCAGTGACCGGGACATCAATGAGCAGTACTTC. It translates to CASSDRDINEQYF.

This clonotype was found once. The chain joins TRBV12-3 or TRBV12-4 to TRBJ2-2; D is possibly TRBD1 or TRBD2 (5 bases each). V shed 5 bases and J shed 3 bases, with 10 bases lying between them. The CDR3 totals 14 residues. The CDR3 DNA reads TGTGCCAGCAGTCGGGACGGTTACACCGGGGAGCTGTTTTTT. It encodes CASSRDGYTGELFF.

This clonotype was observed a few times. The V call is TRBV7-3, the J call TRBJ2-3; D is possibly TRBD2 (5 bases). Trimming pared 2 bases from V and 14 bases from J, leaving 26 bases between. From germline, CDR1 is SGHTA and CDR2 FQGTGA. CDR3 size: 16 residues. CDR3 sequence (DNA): TGTGCCAGCAGCTTATTTCCCCTGAGGGAAACCGGGGAGCTGTATTTT. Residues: CASSLFPLRETGELYF. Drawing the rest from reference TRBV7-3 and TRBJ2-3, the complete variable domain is GAGVSQTPSNKVTEKGKYVELRCDPISGHTALYWYRQSLGQGPEFLIYFQGTGAADDSGLPNDRFFAVRPEGSVSTLKIQRTERGDSAVYLCASSLFPLRETGELYFGPGTRLTVL.

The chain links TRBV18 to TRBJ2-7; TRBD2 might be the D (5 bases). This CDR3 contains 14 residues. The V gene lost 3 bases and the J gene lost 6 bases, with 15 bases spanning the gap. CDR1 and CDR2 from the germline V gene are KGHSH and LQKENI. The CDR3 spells CASSPGSGGREQYF. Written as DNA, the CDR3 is TGTGCCAGCTCACCGGGATCCGGAGGACGCGAGCAGTACTTC.

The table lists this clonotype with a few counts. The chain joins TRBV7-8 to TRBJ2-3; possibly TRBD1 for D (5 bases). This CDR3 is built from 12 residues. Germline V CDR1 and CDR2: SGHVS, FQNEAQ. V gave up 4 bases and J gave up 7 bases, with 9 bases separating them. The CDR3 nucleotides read TGTGCCAGCAGCTCAGGGAAGAATACGCAGTATTTT. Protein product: CASSSGKNTQYF. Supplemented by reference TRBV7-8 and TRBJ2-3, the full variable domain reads GAGVSQSPRYKVAKRGQDVALRCDPISGHVSLFWYQQALGQGPEFLTYFQNEAQLDKSGLPSDRFFAERPEGSVSTLKIQRTQQEDSAVYLCASSSGKNTQYFGPGTRLTVL.

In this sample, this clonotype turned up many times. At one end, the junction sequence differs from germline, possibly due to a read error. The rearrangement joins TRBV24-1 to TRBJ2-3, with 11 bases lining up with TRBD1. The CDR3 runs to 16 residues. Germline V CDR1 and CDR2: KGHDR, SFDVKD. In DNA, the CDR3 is TGTGCCACCAGTGATTGGGACAGGGGGAGCACGGATACGCAGTATTTT. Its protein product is CATSDWDRGSTDTQYF.

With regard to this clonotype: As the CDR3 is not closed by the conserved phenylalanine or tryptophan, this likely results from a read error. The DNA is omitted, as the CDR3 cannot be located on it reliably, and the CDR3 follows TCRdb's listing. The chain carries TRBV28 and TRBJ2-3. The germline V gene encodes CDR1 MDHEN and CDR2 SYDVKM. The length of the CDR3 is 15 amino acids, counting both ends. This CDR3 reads CASTQRKGLATPSVR.

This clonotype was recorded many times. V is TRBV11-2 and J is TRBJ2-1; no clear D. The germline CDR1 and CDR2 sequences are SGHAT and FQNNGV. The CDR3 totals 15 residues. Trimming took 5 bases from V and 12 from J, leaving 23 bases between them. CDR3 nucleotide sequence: TGTGCCAGCAGCCCCGAGGACCGAATGAGGATGGGGCAGTTCTTC. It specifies CASSPEDRMRMGQFF.

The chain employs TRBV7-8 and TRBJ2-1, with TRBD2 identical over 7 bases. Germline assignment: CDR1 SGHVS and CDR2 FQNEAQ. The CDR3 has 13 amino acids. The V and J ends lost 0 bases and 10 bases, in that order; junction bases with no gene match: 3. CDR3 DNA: TGTGCCAGCAGCTTAGCTTGGGACTACGAGCAGTTCTTC. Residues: CASSLAWDYEQFF.

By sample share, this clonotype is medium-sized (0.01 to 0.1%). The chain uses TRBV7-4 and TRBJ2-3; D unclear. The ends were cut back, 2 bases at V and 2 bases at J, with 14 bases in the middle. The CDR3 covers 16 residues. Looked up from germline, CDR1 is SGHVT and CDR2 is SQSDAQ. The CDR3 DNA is TGTGCCAGCAGCTTAAGAATTTGGGCCCACACAGATACGCAGTATTTT. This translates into CASSLRIWAHTDTQYF.

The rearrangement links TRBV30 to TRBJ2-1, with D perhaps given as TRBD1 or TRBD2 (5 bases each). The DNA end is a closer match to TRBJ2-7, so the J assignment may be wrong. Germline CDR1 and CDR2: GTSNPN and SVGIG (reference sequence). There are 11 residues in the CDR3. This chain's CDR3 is CAWSVWGEQYF. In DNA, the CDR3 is TGTGCCTGGAGTGTATGGGGGGAGCAGTACTTC.

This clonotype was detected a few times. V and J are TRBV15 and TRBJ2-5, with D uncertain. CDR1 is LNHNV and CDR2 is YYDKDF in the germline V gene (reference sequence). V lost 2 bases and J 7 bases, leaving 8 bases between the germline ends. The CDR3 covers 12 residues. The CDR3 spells CATSRRQRTQYF. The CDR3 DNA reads TGTGCCACCAGCAGACGACAACGGACCCAGTACTTC.

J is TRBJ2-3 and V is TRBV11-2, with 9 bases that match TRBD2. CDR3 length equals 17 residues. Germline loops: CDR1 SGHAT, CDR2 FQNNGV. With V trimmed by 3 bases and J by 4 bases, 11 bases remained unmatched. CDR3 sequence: CASSFRGGRGNADTQYF. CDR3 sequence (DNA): TGTGCCAGCAGCTTCCGTGGCGGGAGGGGGAACGCAGATACGCAGTATTTT.

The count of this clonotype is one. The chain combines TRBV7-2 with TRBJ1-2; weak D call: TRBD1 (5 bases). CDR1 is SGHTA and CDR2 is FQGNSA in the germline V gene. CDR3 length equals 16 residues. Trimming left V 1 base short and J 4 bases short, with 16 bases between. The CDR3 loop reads CASSLEGRAGGYGYTF. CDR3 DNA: TGTGCCAGCAGCTTAGAGGGCAGGGCGGGTGGCTATGGCTACACCTTC. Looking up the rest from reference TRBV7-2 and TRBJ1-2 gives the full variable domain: GAGVSQSPSNKVTEKGKDVELRCDPISGHTALYWYRQSLGQGLEFLIYFQGNSAPDKSGLPSDRFSAERTGGSVSTLTIQRTQQEDSAVYLCASSLEGRAGGYGYTFGSGTRLTVV.

In DNA, the CDR3 is TGTGCCAGCAGTTCAAGAACAGGGTGGCGAGGAAACACCATATATTTT. Protein product: CASSSRTGWRGNTIYF. V gene TRBV2 combines with J gene TRBJ1-3, with D perhaps matching TRBD1 (6 bases). The germline gives CDR1 SNHLY, CDR2 FYNNEI. Trimming cost V 5 bases and J 4 bases, with 18 bases left between them. The CDR3 runs 16 residues.

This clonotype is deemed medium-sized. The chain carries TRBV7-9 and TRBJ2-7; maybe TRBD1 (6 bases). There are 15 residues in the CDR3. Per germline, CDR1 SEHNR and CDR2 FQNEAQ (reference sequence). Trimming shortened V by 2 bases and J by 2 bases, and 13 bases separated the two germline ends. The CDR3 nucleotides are TGTGCCAGCAGCTTACCGGGACACCTAACCTACGAGCAGTACTTC. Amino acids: CASSLPGHLTYEQYF.

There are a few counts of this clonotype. CDR3 bases: TGTGCCAGCAGTTTAGGCGGGACAGGGGGGACCTACGAGCAGTACTTC. This encodes CASSLGGTGGTYEQYF. The chain carries TRBV12-3 or TRBV12-4 and TRBJ2-7, with 11 nucleotides matching TRBD1. This CDR3 comprises 16 residues. The J segment lost 2 bases and the V segment lost 1 base, leaving 4 bases of the junction unmatched.

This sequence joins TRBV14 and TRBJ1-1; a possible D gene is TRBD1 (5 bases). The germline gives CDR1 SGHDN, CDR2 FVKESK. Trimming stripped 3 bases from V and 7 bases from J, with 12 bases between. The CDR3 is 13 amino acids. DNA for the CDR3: TGTGCCAGCAGCCACCGACGGGACGGTGAAGCTTTCTTT. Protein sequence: CASSHRRDGEAFF.

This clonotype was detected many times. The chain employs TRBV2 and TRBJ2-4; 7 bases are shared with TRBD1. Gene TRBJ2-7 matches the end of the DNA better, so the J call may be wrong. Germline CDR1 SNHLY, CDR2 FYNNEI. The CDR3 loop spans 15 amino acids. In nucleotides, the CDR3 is TGTGCCAGCACGGGCCCTGACAGGGCTCTTAACGAGCAGTACTTC. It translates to CASTGPDRALNEQYF.

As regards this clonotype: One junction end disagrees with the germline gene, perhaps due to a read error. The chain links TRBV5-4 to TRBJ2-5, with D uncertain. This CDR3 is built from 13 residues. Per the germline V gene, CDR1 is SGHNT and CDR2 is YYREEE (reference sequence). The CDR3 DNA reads TGCGCCAGCAGCTTGGGGATGCAAGAGACCCAGTACTTC. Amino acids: CASSLGMQETQYF.

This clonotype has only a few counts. CDR3 residues: CASSPQAGATDTQYF. The CDR3 DNA reads as TGTGCCAGCAGCCCACAAGCGGGAGCCACAGATACGCAGTATTTT. This chain links TRBV7-2 with TRBJ2-3; 8 nucleotides align to TRBD2. J gave up 2 bases and V 5 bases, and 6 bases lay outside the gene matches. Germline lookup yields CDR1 SGHTA and CDR2 FQGNSA. CDR3 length: 15 residues.

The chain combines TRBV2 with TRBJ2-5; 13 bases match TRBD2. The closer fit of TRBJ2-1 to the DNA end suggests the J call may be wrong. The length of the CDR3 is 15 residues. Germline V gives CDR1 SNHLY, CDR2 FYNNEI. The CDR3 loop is CASSTLAGGQETQFF. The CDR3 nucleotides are TGTGCCAGCAGTACACTAGCGGGGGGGCAGGAGACCCAGTTCTTC.

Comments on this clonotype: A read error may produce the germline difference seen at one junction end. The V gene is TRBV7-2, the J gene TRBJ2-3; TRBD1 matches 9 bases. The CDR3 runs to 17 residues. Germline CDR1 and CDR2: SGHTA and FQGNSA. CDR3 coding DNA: TGTGCCAGCAGCACCTGGGACAGGGAAATGGGTAATTCACCCCTCCACTTC. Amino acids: CASSTWDREMGNSPLHF.

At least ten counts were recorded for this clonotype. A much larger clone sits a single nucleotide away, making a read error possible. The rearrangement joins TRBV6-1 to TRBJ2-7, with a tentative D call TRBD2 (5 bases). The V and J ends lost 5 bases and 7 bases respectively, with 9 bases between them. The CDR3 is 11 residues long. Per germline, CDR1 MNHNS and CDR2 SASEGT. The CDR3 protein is CASSLANEQYF. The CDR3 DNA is TGTGCCAGCAGTTTAGCGAATGAGCAGTACTTC.